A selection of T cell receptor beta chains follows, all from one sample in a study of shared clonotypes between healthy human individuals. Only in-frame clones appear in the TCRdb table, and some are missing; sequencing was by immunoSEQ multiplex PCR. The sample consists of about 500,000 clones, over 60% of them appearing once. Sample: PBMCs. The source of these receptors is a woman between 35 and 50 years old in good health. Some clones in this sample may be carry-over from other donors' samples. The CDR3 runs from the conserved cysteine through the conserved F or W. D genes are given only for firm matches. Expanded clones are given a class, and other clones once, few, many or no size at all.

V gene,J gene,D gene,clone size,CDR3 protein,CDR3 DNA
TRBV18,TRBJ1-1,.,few,CASSVIGSEAFF,TGTGCCAGCTCCGTAATCGGGTCTGAAGCTTTCTTT
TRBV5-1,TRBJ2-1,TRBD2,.,CASSPSGSYEQFF,TGCGCCAGCAGTCCTAGCGGGAGCTATGAGCAGTTCTTC
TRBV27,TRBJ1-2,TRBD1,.,CASRSTGDRNYGYTF,TGTGCCAGCAGGTCTACAGGGGATCGTAACTATGGCTACACCTTC
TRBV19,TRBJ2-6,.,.,CASSTHRTVAPTSGANVLTF,TGTGCCAGTAGTACCCACCGGACAGTGGCCCCCACTTCTGGGGCCAACGTCCTGACTTTC
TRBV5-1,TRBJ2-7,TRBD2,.,CASSYGLAGAGEQYF,TGCGCCAGCAGCTATGGACTAGCGGGAGCGGGCGAGCAGTACTTC
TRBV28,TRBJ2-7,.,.,CASYPSGLVYEQYF,TGTGCCAGCTACCCCTCCGGGTTAGTCTACGAGCAGTACTTC
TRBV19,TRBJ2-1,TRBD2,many,CASSTPGLVDEQFF,TGTGCCAGTAGTACCCCGGGACTAGTAGATGAGCAGTTCTTC
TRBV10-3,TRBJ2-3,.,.,CAISERFGKTDTQYF,TGTGCCATCAGTGAGAGGTTCGGAAAAACAGATACGCAGTATTTT
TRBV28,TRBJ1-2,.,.,CASSQGGDRYGYTF,TGTGCCAGCAGCCAGGGAGGGGATCGCTATGGCTACACCTTC
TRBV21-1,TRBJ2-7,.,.,CASVKGLADYEQYF,TGTGCCAGCGTCAAGGGACTAGCGGACTACGAGCAGTACTTC
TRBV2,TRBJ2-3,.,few,CASLRDTDTQYF,TGTGCCAGCCTCCGGGACACAGATACGCAGTATTTT
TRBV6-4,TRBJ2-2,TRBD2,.,CASSDSPGGHTGELFF,TGTGCCAGCAGTGACTCGCCGGGAGGACACACCGGGGAGCTGTTTTTT
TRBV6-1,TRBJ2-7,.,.,CASSGGLYEQYF,TGTGCCAGCAGTGGGGGGCTCTACGAGCAGTACTTC
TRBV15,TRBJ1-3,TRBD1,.,CATTPDRGAGNTIYF,TGTGCCACCACCCCGGACAGGGGCGCTGGAAACACCATATATTTT
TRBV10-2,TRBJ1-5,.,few,CASSVSFQPQHF,TGCGCCAGCAGTGTTAGCTTTCAGCCCCAGCATTTT
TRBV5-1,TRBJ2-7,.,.,CASNQDGTSSYEQYF,TGCGCCAGCAACCAAGACGGCACGAGCTCCTACGAGCAGTACTTC
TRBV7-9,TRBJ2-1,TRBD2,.,CASSLVGLAGAPLNEQFF,TGTGCCAGCAGCTTAGTGGGACTAGCGGGAGCCCCTCTTAATGAGCAGTTCTTC
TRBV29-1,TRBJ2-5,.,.,CSARPGQETQYF,TGCAGCGCCAGACCGGGACAAGAGACCCAGTACTTC
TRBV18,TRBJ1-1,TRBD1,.,CASSPWTGRNTEAFF,TGTGCCAGCTCACCCTGGACAGGGAGGAACACTGAAGCTTTCTTT
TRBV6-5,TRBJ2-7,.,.,CASSYLSGAEQYF,TGTGCCAGCAGTTATTTATCAGGGGCCGAGCAGTACTTC
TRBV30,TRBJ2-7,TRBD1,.,CAWSPDRGAYEQYF,TGTGCCTGGAGTCCGGACAGGGGTGCCTACGAGCAGTACTTC
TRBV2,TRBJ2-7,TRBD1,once,CASGGQGLNEQYF,TGTGCCAGCGGCGGACAGGGTCTCAACGAGCAGTACTTC
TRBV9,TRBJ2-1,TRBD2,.,CASSPMGLAGDSEQFF,TGTGCCAGCAGCCCGATGGGACTAGCGGGAGACAGTGAGCAGTTCTTC
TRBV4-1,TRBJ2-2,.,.,CASSPTVLTRDTGELFF,TGCGCCAGCAGCCCCACGGTCCTGACTAGAGACACCGGGGAGCTGTTTTTT
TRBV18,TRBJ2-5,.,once,CASSPLTSLQETQYF,TGTGCCAGCTCACCCCTGACAAGCCTACAAGAGACCCAGTACTTC
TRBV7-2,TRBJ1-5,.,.,CASSLGHNQPQHF,TGTGCCAGCAGCTTAGGACACAATCAGCCCCAGCATTTT
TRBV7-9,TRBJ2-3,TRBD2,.,CASSLPTSGSGGSTDTQYF,TGTGCCAGCAGCTTACCGACTAGCGGGAGTGGGGGAAGCACAGATACGCAGTATTTT
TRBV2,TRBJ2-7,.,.,CASSPRNWHGEQYF,TGTGCCAGCAGCCCAAGAAATTGGCATGGCGAGCAGTACTTC
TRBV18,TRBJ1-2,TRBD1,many,CASSMTGDYYGYTF,TGTGCCAGCTCAATGACAGGGGACTACTATGGCTACACCTTC
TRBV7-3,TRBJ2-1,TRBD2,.,CASSLGSGREDNEQFF,TGTGCCAGCAGCCTGGGTAGCGGGAGGGAAGACAATGAGCAGTTCTTC
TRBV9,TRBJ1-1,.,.,CASSVGSPNTEAFF,TGTGCCAGCAGCGTAGGATCACCGAACACTGAAGCTTTCTTT
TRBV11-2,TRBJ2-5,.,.,CASSLTGIQETQYF,TGTGCCAGCAGCTTAACAGGGATACAAGAGACCCAGTACTTC
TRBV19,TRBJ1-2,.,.,CASTPGATRYGYTF,TGTGCCAGTACCCCCGGGGCTACTCGCTATGGCTACACCTTC
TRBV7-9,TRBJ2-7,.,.,CASSVGVSEQYF,TGTGCCAGCAGCGTGGGCGTCTCCGAGCAGTACTTC
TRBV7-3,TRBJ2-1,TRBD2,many,CASSLNGREGEQFF,TGTGCCAGCAGCTTAAACGGCAGGGAGGGCGAGCAGTTCTTC
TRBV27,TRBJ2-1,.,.,CASSFSVGEQFF,TGTGCCAGCAGTTTTAGTGTGGGAGAGCAGTTCTTC
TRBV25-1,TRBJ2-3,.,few,CASSEYTDTQYF,TGTGCCAGCAGTGAATACACAGATACGCAGTATTTT
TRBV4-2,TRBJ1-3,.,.,CASSLQGSGNTIYF,TGTGCCAGCAGCCTACAAGGCTCTGGAAACACCATATATTTT
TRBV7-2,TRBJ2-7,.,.,CASSTPGSYEQYF,TGTGCCAGCAGCACCCCGGGGAGCTACGAGCAGTACTTC
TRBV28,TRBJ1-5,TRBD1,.,CASSMTGNNQPQHF,TGTGCCAGCAGTATGACAGGGAACAATCAGCCCCAGCATTTT
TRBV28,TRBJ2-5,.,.,CASSLMGPGETQYF,TGTGCCAGCAGTCTGATGGGGCCGGGGGAGACCCAGTACTTC
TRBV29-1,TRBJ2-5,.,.,CSVQPEFQGQTQYF,TGCAGCGTCCAACCGGAGTTCCAGGGACAGACCCAGTACTTC
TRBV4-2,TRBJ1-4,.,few,CASSQDLGEKLFF,TGTGCCAGCAGCCAAGATCTAGGGGAAAAACTGTTTTTT
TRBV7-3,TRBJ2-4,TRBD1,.,CASSPGTGDRGIQYF,TGTGCCAGCAGCCCCGGGACAGGGGATCGAGGCATTCAGTACTTC
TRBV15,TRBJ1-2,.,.,CATSRVSLGGVIYGYTF,TGTGCCACCAGCAGAGTATCCCTGGGGGGCGTGATCTATGGCTACACCTTC
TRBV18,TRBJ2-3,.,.,CASSPPGTPSTDTQYF,TGTGCCAGCTCACCCCCCGGGACACCTAGCACAGATACGCAGTATTTT
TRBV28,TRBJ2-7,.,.,CASSPPSTYEQYF,TGTGCCAGCAGTCCACCATCGACCTACGAGCAGTACTTC
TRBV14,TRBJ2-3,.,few,CASSSISLTDTQYF,TGTGCCAGCAGCAGCATCTCCCTGACAGATACGCAGTATTTT
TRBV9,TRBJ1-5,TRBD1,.,CASSVGTGHSNQPQHF,TGTGCCAGCAGCGTGGGGACAGGGCATAGCAATCAGCCCCAGCATTTT
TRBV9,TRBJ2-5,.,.,CASSVTSQETQYF,TGTGCCAGCAGCGTAACCAGCCAAGAGACCCAGTACTTC
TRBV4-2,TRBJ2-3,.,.,CASSQDPDADTQYF,TGTGCCAGCAGCCAAGATCCGGATGCAGATACGCAGTATTTT
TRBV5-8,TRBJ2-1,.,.,CASSLWVTGSGANEQFF,TGTGCCAGCAGCTTGTGGGTTACGGGAAGTGGGGCCAATGAGCAGTTCTTC
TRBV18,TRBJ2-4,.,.,CASSPAVAKNIQYF,TGTGCCAGCTCACCTGCGGTAGCCAAAAACATTCAGTACTTC
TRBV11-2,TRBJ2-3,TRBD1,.,CASSRDRPYTDTQYF,TGTGCCAGCAGTCGGGACAGGCCCTACACAGATACGCAGTATTTT
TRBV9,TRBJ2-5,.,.,CASSRGLSQETQYF,TGTGCCAGCTCTCGGGGGCTATCCCAAGAGACCCAGTACTTC